The rows below give T cell receptor beta chains drawn from one sample of a study of beta chain features in type 1 diabetes. Clones were read by immunoSEQ multiplex PCR, and TCRdb kept only the in-frame ones, dropping some. The sample lists about 340,000 clones, 8% occurring once. Sequencing used central memory CD4+ T cells from blood. The receptors come from a young woman in good health. Each CDR3 is given with its conserved first and last residue. Fields, in order: J gene, V gene, clone size, CDR3 protein. Part of the rows lack a size; the others show once, few, many or a class for expanded clones.

>TRBJ2-1|TRBV29-1|NA
CSVGGGYDLYNEQFF
>TRBJ2-5|TRBV10-3|many
CAISAGGSRETQYF
>TRBJ2-3|TRBV29-1|few
CSVRGMGADTQYF
>TRBJ1-1|TRBV4-2|few
CASSQDQDRGNTEAFF
>TRBJ1-5|TRBV28|NA
CASIRGTGGYQPQHF
>TRBJ1-3|TRBV28|few
CASTPPGSGNTIYF
>TRBJ2-7|TRBV15|few
CATSRASGPSYEQYF
>TRBJ2-1|TRBV5-1|few
CASSLQVSYNEQFF
>TRBJ2-7|TRBV6-1|few
CASRNQGEQYF
>TRBJ2-3|TRBV27|few
CASSLSWGNLRDTCF
>TRBJ2-3|TRBV10-3|many
CASLEAGGTDTQYF
>TRBJ1-2|TRBV29-1|NA
CSVRRATNYGYTF
>TRBJ2-1|TRBV27|NA
CASSLSGTAYNEQFF
>TRBJ2-7|TRBV28|NA
CASSLGGLRDYEQYF
>TRBJ2-3|TRBV7-3|NA
CASSLGSGGSSDTQYF
>TRBJ2-1|TRBV5-8|few
CASSLGPGRAVNEQFF
>TRBJ2-1|TRBV6-5|NA
CASSLGLAFNEQFF
>TRBJ2-2|TRBV28|few
CASSLIAGGGTGELFF
>TRBJ1-5|TRBV9|few
CASSVDWRGFGPQHF
>TRBJ1-3|TRBV20-1|few
CSARDSNTIYF
>TRBJ2-3|TRBV19|few
CASRKGGRGVNTQYF
>TRBJ2-1|TRBV15|NA
CATSIKRESYNEQFF
>TRBJ2-3|TRBV10-3|few
CAIRGGPDTQYF
>TRBJ1-5|TRBV5-6|few
CASTGTGFGNQPQHF
>TRBJ2-6|TRBV29-1|NA
CSVVTGGGANVLTF
>TRBJ1-1|TRBV9|few
CASSAGTGNTEAFF
>TRBJ2-7|TRBV25-1|NA
CASRGTGSYEQYF
>TRBJ2-1|TRBV5-1|NA
CASSLRAGDGYEQFF
>TRBJ2-6|TRBV4-2|few
CASSQGAQGSAGANVLTF
>TRBJ2-5|TRBV7-8|NA
CASSFLSQETQYF
>TRBJ1-5|TRBV28|NA
CASSSTDQPQHF
>TRBJ1-1|TRBV7-2|few
CASSLGGRQNTEAFF
>TRBJ1-2|TRBV11-2|few
CASSQRQGWGYTF
>TRBJ2-5|TRBV4-3|many
CASSQVGRGEETQYF
>TRBJ2-3|TRBV7-2|NA
CASSSGQMLPDTQYF
>TRBJ2-2|TRBV18|few
CASSPPGTGELFF